This T cell receptor beta chain was identified in a study of blood T cells in healthy people across ages. Study-wide points: The long-lived group displayed more naive CD4+ cells, plus higher diversity, than the aged donors did. TCR beta diversity, measured per million T cells, fell in a roughly linear way with age.

All donors came from Russia, were Caucasian and healthy, and spanned ages about 6 to 100. The draw of peripheral blood yielded ten milliliters from each donor. A word on this clonotype: Its target is not known.

Together with a sample-barcoded 5' primer, a J-beta primer mix was included in a second PCR lasting about 7 to 12 cycles. In TCRdb, the 5' RACE reads were re-called with MiXCR into one record per CDR3 protein. The data show 750,000 to 1,000,000 distinct CDR3 sequences, with roughly 28% seen just once and 10% held by the top ten. The same sample was also used in a study of T cells of mothers and their children.

The source is a woman aged 40 to 50 in good health. Sample: blood.

The CDR3 loop reads CASSPDRGQEKLFF. In DNA form, the CDR3 reads TGTGCCAGCAGCCCGGACAGGGGCCAGGAAAAACTGTTTTTT. The chain uses TRBV7-2 and TRBJ1-4; 9 bases map to TRBD1. Germline CDR1 SGHTA, CDR2 FQGNSA. Unmatched junction bases numbered 6, after V lost 5 bases and J lost 8 bases. The CDR3 runs to 14 residues.